This TCR beta chain was documented in a study of blood T cells in healthy people across ages (dated by TCRdb to about 2015). For the wider study: In model experiments, roughly one uniquely barcoded TCR beta cDNA molecule per two T cells was captured by template switching. The donors were split into four age groups: young (average around 15 years), middle-aged (more than 35), aged (over 55) and long-lived (under 90). Two additional independent replicas of 1 million unique cDNA reads from the same blood draw were analyzed for two donors (one aged 18 to 30 and one aged 80 or older). Using deep sequencing normalized with unique cDNA molecular identifiers, the study measured how TCR beta repertoire diversity changes with age. To avoid experimental bias, donors of different ages were randomly spread across the sequencing lanes.

Library method: 5' RACE. Sequencer: Illumina HiSeq 2500. The second PCR ran for roughly 7 to 11 cycles and used a J-beta primer mix along with a sample-barcoded 5' primer. A template-switch 5' adaptor carrying 12 random nucleotides introduced a unique molecular identifier onto each TCR beta cDNA molecule. At least 2.5 million CDR3-containing paired-end reads were obtained from each sample. The Mint cDNA synthesis kit, primed by a TRBC-specific oligonucleotide, was used to synthesize first-strand cDNA from all RNA. After uracil-DNA glycosylase treatment, a first 18-cycle PCR used universal primers M1SS and BC2_uni_R on all cDNA. On the authors' methods: For normalization, 1 million high-quality reads, each with a distinct molecular identifier, were randomly selected from each sample. Reads sharing molecular identifiers were discarded rather than binned into consensus sequences. CDR3 identification, clonotype clustering and error correction used MiTCR with a Q25 quality threshold and the strictest error-elimination algorithm. A nonparametric unseen species model with Euler transformation was used to estimate a lower bound on total TCR beta diversity. Through fastp at Q25 and MiXCR, TCRdb rebuilt clones from the public reads, retaining in-frame beta chains. Entries that share a CDR3 protein sequence are merged under the most common genes and DNA. V and J calls and clone size were set by TCRdb, not the authors. Here the sample has hundreds of thousands of distinct CDR3 sequences; approximately 60% occur a single time. Of the sample, under 30% falls within the top ten clones.

Counted from cysteine to phenylalanine, this CDR3 has 15 amino acids. Left in the record is the CDR3 DNA by itself, 45 bases read in frame from the first base. Per the germline V gene, ENHRY is the CDR1 and SYGVKD is the CDR2. This clonotype was observed a few times. This receptor's antigen is unknown. No much larger clone is present one base from it, and per-base qualities are unavailable. The 39 donors, aged roughly 6 to 95 years, were systemically healthy Caucasian individuals from Russia. Each donor gave about 10 milliliters of peripheral blood, drawn into EDTA-treated Vacutainer tubes. PBMCs were isolated by Ficoll-Paque density-gradient centrifugation, with at least 7 million obtained per sample. Trizol reagent was used to extract total RNA from PBMCs, with at least 5.5 micrograms per sample. The percentages of naive CD45RAhigh/CD27high T cells were determined by flow cytometry on a PBMC aliquot from every donor.

General findings and caveats noted by the study authors: Total diversity estimates from one million sequenced T cells were considered lower bounds and underestimates. Observed TCR beta diversity per million T cells fell roughly linearly with age, and a significant reduction was already apparent by age about 36. Since profiling was done on bulk unsorted PBMCs, naive and antigen-experienced compartments could not be conclusively compared. Compared with the aged group, the long-lived group had more naive CD4+ T cells, fewer expanded clones and increased TCR diversity, a pattern suggesting age selection. Observed TCR beta diversity correlated strongly with the percentage of naive T cells measured by flow cytometry. Because donor CMV infection status was unknown, age-related changes in expanded clonotypes were potentially confounded.

Source material: blood. This receptor was taken from a man in his forties in good health. In this chain, TRBV10-3 is recombined with TRBJ2-4, and 9 junctional nucleotides match TRBD2. The J call is in doubt because the DNA end fits TRBJ2-5 better. The nucleotide sequence is TGTGCCATCAGTGAGTTGACTAGCGGCCCTGGGACCCAGTACTTC. Translated, it reads CAISELTSGPGTQYF.